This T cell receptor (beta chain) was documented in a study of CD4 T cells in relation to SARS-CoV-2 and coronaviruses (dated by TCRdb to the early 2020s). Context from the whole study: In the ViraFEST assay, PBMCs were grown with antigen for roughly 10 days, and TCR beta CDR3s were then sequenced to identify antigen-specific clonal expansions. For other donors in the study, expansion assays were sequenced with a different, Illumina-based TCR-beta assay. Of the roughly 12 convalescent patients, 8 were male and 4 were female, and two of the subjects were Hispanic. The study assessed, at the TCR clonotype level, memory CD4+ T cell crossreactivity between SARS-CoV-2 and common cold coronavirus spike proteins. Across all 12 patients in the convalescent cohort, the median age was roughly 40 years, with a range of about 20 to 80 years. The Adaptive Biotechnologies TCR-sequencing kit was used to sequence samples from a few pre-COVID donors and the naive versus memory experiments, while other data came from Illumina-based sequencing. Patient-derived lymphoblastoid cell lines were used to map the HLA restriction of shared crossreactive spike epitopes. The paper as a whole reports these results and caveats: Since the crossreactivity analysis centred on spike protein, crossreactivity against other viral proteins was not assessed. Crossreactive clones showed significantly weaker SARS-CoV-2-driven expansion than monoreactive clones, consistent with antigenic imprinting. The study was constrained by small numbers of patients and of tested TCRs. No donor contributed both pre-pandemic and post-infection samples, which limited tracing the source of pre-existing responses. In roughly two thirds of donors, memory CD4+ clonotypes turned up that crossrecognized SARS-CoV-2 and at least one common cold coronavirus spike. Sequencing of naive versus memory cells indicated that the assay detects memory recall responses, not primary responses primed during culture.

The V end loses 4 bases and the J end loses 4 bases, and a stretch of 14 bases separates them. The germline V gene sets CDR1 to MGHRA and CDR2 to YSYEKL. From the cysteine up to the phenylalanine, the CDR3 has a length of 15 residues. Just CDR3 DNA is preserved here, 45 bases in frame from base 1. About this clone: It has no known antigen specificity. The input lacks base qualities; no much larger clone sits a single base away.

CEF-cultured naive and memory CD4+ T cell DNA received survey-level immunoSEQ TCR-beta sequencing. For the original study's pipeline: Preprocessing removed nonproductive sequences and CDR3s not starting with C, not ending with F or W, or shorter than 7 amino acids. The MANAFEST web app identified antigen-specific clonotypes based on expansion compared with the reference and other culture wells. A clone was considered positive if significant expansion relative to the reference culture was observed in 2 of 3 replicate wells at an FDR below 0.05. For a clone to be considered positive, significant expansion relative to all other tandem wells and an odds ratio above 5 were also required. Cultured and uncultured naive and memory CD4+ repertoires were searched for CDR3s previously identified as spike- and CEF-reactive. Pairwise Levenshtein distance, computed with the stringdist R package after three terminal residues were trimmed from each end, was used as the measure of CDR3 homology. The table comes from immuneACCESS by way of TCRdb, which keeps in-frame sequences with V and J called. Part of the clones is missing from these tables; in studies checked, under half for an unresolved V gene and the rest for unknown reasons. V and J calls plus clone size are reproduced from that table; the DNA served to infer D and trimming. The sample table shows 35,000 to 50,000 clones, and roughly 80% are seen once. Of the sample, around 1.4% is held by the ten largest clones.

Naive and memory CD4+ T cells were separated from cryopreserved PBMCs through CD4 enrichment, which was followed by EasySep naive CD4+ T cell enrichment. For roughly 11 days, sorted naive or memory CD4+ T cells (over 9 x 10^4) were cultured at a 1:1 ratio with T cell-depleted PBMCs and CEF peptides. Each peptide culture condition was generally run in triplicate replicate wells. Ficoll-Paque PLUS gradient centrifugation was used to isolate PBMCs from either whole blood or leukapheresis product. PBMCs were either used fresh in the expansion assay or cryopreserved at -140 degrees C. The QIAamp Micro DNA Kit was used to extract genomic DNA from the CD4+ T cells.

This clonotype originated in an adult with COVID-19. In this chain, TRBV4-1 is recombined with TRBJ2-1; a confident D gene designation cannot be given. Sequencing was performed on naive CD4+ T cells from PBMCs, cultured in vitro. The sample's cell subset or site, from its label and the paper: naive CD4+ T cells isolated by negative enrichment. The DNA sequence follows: TGCGCCAGCAGCCCCACCCGAGGCTCATACAATGAGCAGTTCTTC. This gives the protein CASSPTRGSYNEQFF.